This T cell receptor beta chain was sequenced during a study of shared clonotypes between healthy human individuals. All donors were healthy HIV-negative adults lacking recent acute infections or vaccinations. Roughly 27,000 T cell genomes, or approximately 200 ng DNA, went into the sorted-subset replicate PCRs. Sequenced by immunoSEQ multiplex PCR; TCRdb stores in-frame clones only, minus some. The sample yields 800,000 to 1,200,000 clones, around 78% seen once. This TCR was sampled from a man aged 18 to 29 in good health. Some clones in this sample may be carry-over from other donors' samples. Sequenced: memory CD4+ T cells from PBMCs. Subset indicated: CD45RA-negative fraction.

The CDR3, as DNA: TGTGCCAGCCGTAAGGAGAGCGGGTCGGGAGGGCCCCAGCATTTT. Translating gives CASRKESGSGGPQHF. The rearrangement links TRBV18 to TRBJ1-5, with D unclear. The germline CDR1 and CDR2 sequences are KGHSH and LQKENI. The CDR3 is made up of 15 amino acids. The V end lost 8 bases, the J end lost 9 bases, and 23 bases lay between the germline ends.